A selection of T cell receptor beta chains follows, all from one sample in a study of glioma-infiltrating T cells after dendritic cell vaccination. The table came from immunoSEQ multiplex PCR; TCRdb's copy has only in-frame clones and leaves some out. This table holds tens of thousands of clones, approximately 80% found once. Source: blood, taken before dendritic cell vaccination. Source of these receptors: a human donor with glioblastoma. CDR3s include the opening cysteine and the closing phenylalanine or tryptophan. The D gene is left open where the match is weak. Some rows mark clone size as missing; the rest say once, few, many or name a class of expanded clone.

j_call v_call d_call clone_size cdr3_nt cdr3_aa
TRBJ1-6 TRBV7-6 TRBD1 NA TGTGCCAGCAGACCAAAACAGGGGGCTGGGTCACCCCTCCACTTT CASRPKQGAGSPLHF
TRBJ1-1 TRBV2 NA NA TGTGCCAGCAGTGATTTGGGCTCTGGGACTGAAGCTTTCTTT CASSDLGSGTEAFF
TRBJ2-7 TRBV19 NA NA TGTGCCAGTAGTTACGACAGCTCCTACGAGCAGTACTTC CASSYDSSYEQYF
TRBJ1-5 TRBV5-1 TRBD1 NA TGCGCCAGCAGCTTGGACGGACAGGCCTATCAGCCCCAGCATTTT CASSLDGQAYQPQHF
TRBJ1-5 TRBV6-6 TRBD1 NA TGTGCCAGCAGTACCTGGACAGGGAATCAGCCCCAGCATTTT CASSTWTGNQPQHF
TRBJ1-1 TRBV29-1 TRBD1 NA TGCAGCGTTGAGATGGCAGGGGGAAACACTGAAGCTTTCTTT CSVEMAGGNTEAFF
TRBJ2-5 TRBV6-4 TRBD1 NA TGTGCCAGCAGTGAGGGGACAGGGGCCAACCTGTACTTC CASSEGTGANLYF
TRBJ1-5 TRBV7-8 NA NA TGTACCAGCAGCGAGCAGGCTTGGGGCAATCAGCCCCAGCATTTT CTSSEQAWGNQPQHF
TRBJ2-1 TRBV19 TRBD2 NA TGTGCCAGTAGTCTCAAACACCTTAGCGGGACCTACAATGAGCAGTTCTTC CASSLKHLSGTYNEQFF
TRBJ2-7 TRBV2 NA NA TGTGCCAGCGTGGGGGGATACAGGGGTGACTACGAGCAGTACTTC CASVGGYRGDYEQYF
TRBJ1-2 TRBV6-5 TRBD1 NA TGTGCCAGCAGTACAGGGGGTGACCTCTATGGCTACACCTTC CASSTGGDLYGYTF
TRBJ1-2 TRBV11-3 NA NA TGTGCCAGCAGCGTACTCCTAAACGGGGGCTACACCTTC CASSVLLNGGYTF
TRBJ1-3 TRBV28 TRBD1 NA TGTGCCAGCAGTCCAACAGGGGTTTCTGGAAACACCATATATTTT CASSPTGVSGNTIYF
TRBJ1-3 TRBV9 NA NA TGTGCCAGCAGCGTAGAAGGGAGCTCTGGAAACACCATATATTTT CASSVEGSSGNTIYF
TRBJ1-2 TRBV7-2 NA NA TGTGCCAGCAGCTTTGAACAGAACTATGGCTACACCTTC CASSFEQNYGYTF
TRBJ1-4 TRBV30 NA NA TGTGCCTGGAGTGTACGCAGGGTTAATGAAAAACTGTTTTTT CAWSVRRVNEKLFF
TRBJ1-1 TRBV5-5 NA NA TGTGCCAGCAGTAACAGGGCTGGGAACACTGAAGCTTTCTTT CASSNRAGNTEAFF
TRBJ1-1 TRBV2 TRBD1 NA TGTGCCAGCAGCCAGACAGGGTCCAACACTGAAGCTTTCTTT CASSQTGSNTEAFF
TRBJ2-1 TRBV7-2 NA NA TGTGCCAGCAGCTCAGTCCGGGGGAGCTACAATGAGCAGTTCTTC CASSSVRGSYNEQFF
TRBJ2-7 TRBV14 NA few TGTGCCAGCAGCAGGTTCCGGGGTTACGAGCAGTACTTC CASSRFRGYEQYF